This TCR beta chain was identified during a study of blood T cells in healthy people across ages. A second PCR of about 7 to 11 cycles used a sample-barcoded 5' primer and a J-beta primer mix. A template-switch adaptor with 12 random nucleotides tagged each cDNA molecule. MiXCR, applied by TCRdb to the 5' RACE reads, yields one record per CDR3 protein. This repertoire shows roughly 800,000 distinct CDR3 sequences, approximately 53% found once; its top ten account for approximately 40%. The CDR3 covers 16 residues. The V and J ends lost 0 bases and 5 bases, in that order; junction bases with no gene match: 8. Germline-derived CDR1 and CDR2 are SGHRS and YFSETQ. Individuals who donated were healthy Caucasians from Russia aged roughly 6 to 90.

The chain joins TRBV5-1 to TRBJ2-5; 9 nucleotides line up with TRBD2. The specimen sequenced was blood. The receptor was isolated from an elderly man in good health. The CDR3 coding sequence is TGCGCCAGCAGCTTGGTAGCTAGCGGGATTGGGGAGACCCAGTACTTC. It translates to CASSLVASGIGETQYF.